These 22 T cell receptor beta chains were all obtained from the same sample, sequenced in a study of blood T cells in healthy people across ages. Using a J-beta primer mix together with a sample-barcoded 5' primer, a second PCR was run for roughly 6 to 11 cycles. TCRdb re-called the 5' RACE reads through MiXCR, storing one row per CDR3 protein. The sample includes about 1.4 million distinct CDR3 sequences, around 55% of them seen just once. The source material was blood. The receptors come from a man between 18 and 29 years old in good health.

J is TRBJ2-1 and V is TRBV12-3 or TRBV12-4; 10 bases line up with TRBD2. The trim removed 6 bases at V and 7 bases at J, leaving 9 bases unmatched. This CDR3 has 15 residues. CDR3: CASRNSGRAVNEQFF. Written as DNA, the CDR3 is TGTGCCAGCAGGAACAGCGGGAGGGCCGTGAATGAGCAGTTCTTC.

DNA for the CDR3: TGTGCCAGCAGTTTTTATCCGGGACAGGGGAATGAGCAGTTCTTC. Protein product: CASSFYPGQGNEQFF. The gene calls are TRBV27 and TRBJ2-1; 10 bases are shared with TRBD1. Germline lookup yields CDR1 MNHEY and CDR2 SMNVEV (reference sequence). The CDR3 is 15 amino acids. V dropped 3 bases and J dropped 7; count of bases not matched to a gene: 6.

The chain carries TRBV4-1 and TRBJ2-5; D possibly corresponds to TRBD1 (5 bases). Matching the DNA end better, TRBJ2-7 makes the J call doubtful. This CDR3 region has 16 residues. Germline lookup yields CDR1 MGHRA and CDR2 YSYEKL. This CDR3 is CASSQDQLDTFYEQYF. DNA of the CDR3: TGCGCCAGCAGCCAAGATCAACTGGACACCTTCTACGAGCAGTACTTC.

The CDR3 loop reads CASSFNPLIEVAKNIQYF. CDR3 DNA: TGTGCCAGCAGCTTCAACCCCCTTATAGAAGTAGCCAAAAACATTCAGTACTTC. The V call is TRBV7-8, the J call TRBJ2-4; D is undetermined. This CDR3 has 18 residues. Trimming cost V 3 bases and J 0 bases, with 18 bases left between them. Germline V gives CDR1 SGHVS, CDR2 FQNEAQ. The variable domain in full, with the rest retrieved from reference TRBV7-8 and TRBJ2-4, is GAGVSQSPRYKVAKRGQDVALRCDPISGHVSLFWYQQALGQGPEFLTYFQNEAQLDKSGLPSDRFFAERPEGSVSTLKIQRTQQEDSAVYLCASSFNPLIEVAKNIQYFGAGTRLSVL.

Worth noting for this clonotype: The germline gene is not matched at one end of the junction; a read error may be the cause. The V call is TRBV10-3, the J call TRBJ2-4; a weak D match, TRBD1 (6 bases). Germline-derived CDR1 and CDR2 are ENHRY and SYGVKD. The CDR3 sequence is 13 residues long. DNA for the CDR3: TGTGCCAGCAGTACAGGGACCAAAAACATTCAGTACTTC. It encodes CASSTGTKNIQYF.

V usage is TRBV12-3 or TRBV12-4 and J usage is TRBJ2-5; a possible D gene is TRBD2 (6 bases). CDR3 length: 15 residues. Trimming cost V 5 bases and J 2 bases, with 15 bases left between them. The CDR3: CASSLPESGQETQYF. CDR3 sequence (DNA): TGTGCCAGCAGTCTACCAGAAAGCGGGCAAGAGACCCAGTACTTC.

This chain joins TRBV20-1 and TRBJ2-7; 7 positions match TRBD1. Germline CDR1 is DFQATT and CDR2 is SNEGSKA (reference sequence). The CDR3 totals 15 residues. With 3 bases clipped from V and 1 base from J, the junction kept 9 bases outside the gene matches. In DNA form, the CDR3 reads TGCAGTGCTAGCTTTGACCGGGACAGTTCCTACGAGCAGTACTTC. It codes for CSASFDRDSSYEQYF.

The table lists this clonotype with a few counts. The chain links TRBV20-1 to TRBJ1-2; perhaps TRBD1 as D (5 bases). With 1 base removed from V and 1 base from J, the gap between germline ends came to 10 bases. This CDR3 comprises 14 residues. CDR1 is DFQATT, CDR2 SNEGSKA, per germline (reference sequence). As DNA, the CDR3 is TGCAGTGCTAGAGGTGGAGACAGTAACTATGGCTACACCTTC. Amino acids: CSARGGDSNYGYTF.

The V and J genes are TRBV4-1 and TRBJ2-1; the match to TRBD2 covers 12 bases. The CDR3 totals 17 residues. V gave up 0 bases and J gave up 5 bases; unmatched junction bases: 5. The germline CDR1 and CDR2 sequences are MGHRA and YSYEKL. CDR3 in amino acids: CASSQEILAGGNNEQFF. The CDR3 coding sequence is TGCGCCAGCAGCCAAGAAATTCTAGCGGGAGGGAACAATGAGCAGTTCTTC.

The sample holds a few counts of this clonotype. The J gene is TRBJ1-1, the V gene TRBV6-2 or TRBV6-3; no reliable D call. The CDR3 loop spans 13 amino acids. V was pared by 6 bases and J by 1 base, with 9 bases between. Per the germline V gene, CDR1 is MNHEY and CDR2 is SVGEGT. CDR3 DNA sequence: TGTGCCAGCAGGGCCAGTTCGAACACTGAAGCTTTCTTT. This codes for CASRASSNTEAFF.

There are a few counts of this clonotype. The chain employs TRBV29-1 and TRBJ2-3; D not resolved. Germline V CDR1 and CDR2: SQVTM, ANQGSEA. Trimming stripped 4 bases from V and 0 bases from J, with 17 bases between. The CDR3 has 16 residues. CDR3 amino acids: CSVAPRVAVSTDTQYF. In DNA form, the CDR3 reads TGCAGCGTTGCTCCTAGGGTGGCGGTTAGCACAGATACGCAGTATTTT.

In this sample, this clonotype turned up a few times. The CDR3 sequence is CATSRELGGYEQYF. In DNA, the CDR3 is TGTGCCACCAGCAGAGAATTAGGGGGGTACGAGCAGTACTTC. The rearrangement links TRBV15 to TRBJ2-7, with D possibly called TRBD1 or TRBD2 (6 bases each). The V gene's germline CDR1 is LNHNV and CDR2 YYDKDF (reference sequence). The CDR3 covers 14 residues. V gave up 0 bases and J gave up 4 bases, with 10 bases separating them. Full variable domain (outside the CDR3, taken from reference TRBV15 and TRBJ2-7): DAMVIQNPRYQVTQFGKPVTLSCSQTLNHNVMYWYQQKSSQAPKLLFHYYDKDFNNEADTPDNFQSRRPNTSFCFLDIRSPGLGDTAMYLCATSRELGGYEQYFGPGTRLTVT.

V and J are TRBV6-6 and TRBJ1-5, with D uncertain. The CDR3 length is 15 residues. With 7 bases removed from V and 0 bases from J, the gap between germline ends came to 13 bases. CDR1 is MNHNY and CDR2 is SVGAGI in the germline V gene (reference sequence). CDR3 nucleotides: TGTGCCAGCATAACGAAAACCCATAGCAATCAGCCCCAGCATTTT. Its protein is CASITKTHSNQPQHF.

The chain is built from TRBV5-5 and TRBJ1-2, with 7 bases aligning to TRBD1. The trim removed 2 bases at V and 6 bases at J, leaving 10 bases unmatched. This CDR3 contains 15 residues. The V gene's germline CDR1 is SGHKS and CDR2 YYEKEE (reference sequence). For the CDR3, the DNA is TGTGCCAGCAGCTTAACTTCGACAGGGCTAAATGGCTACACCTTC. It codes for CASSLTSTGLNGYTF.

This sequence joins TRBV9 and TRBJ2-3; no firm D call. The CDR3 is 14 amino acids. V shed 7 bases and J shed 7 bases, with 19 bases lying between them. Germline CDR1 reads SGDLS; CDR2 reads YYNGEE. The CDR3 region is CASSTDWDSHTQYF. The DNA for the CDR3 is TGTGCCAGCTCCACCGACTGGGATAGCCATACGCAGTATTTT.

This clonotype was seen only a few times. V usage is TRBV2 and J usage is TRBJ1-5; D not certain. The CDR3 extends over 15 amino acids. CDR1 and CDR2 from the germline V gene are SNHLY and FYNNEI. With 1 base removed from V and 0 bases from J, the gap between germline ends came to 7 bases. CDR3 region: CASSEEANSNQPQHF. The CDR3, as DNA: TGTGCCAGCAGTGAAGAGGCGAATAGCAATCAGCCCCAGCATTTT.

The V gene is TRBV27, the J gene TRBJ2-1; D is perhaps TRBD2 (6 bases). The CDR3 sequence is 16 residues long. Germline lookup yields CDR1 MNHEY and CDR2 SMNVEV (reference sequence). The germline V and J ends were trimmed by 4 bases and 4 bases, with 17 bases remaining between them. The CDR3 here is CASSSPSERPYNEQFF. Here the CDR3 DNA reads TGTGCCAGCAGTTCCCCTAGCGAGAGACCATACAATGAGCAGTTCTTC.

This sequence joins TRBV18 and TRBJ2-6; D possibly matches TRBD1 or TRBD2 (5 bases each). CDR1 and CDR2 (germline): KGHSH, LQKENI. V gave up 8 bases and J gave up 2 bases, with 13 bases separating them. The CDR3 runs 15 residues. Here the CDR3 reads CASVKGTTGANVLTF. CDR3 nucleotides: TGTGCCAGCGTTAAGGGGACGACTGGGGCCAACGTCCTGACTTTC.

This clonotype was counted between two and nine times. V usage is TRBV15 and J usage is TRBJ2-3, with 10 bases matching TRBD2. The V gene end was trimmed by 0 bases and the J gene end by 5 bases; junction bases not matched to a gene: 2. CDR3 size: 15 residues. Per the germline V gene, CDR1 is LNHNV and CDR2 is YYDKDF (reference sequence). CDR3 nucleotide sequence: TGTGCCACCAGCAGAGAAAAGCGGGGGGGAGATACGCAGTATTTT. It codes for CATSREKRGGDTQYF. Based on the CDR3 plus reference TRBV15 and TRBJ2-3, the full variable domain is DAMVIQNPRYQVTQFGKPVTLSCSQTLNHNVMYWYQQKSSQAPKLLFHYYDKDFNNEADTPDNFQSRRPNTSFCFLDIRSPGLGDTAMYLCATSREKRGGDTQYFGPGTRLTVL.

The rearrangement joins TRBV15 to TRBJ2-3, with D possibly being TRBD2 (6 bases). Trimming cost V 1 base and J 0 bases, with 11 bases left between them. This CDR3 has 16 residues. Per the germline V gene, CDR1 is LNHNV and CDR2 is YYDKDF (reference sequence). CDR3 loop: CATSRGDSPSTDTQYF. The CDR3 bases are TGTGCCACCAGCAGAGGGGACTCTCCAAGCACAGATACGCAGTATTTT.

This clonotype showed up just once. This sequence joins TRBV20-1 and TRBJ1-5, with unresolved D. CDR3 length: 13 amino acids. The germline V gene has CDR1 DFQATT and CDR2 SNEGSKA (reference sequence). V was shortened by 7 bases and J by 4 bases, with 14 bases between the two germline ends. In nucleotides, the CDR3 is TGCAGTGTGAGGAAAGACTTAAATCAGCCCCAGCATTTT. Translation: CSVRKDLNQPQHF.

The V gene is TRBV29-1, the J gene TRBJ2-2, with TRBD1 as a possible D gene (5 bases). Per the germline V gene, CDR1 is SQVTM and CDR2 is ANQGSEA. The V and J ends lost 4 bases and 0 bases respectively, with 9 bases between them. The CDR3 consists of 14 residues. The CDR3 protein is CSVGTGPNTGELFF. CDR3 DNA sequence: TGCAGCGTTGGCACAGGCCCGAACACCGGGGAGCTGTTTTTT.